The 18 T cell receptor beta chains presented below share a single source sample, sequenced in a study of cytomegalovirus exposure and HLA in healthy donors. Data came from immunoSEQ multiplex PCR; TCRdb stores just in-frame clones and leaves some out. Of about 250,000 clones detected, around nine tenths appear once; the ten largest clones hold about 2.5%. The sequenced sample was PBMCs. Receptors originate from a man in his late teens or twenties in good health and CMV-seronegative.

The chain uses TRBV6-5 and TRBJ2-1, with D possibly matching TRBD2 (6 bases). CDR1 and CDR2 (germline): MNHEY, SVGAGI. Trimming removed 6 bases from V and 0 bases from J, with 12 bases in between. The CDR3 sequence is 15 residues long. The CDR3 nucleotides read TGTGCCAGCAGGGCCGGGACTTACTCCTACAATGAGCAGTTCTTC. Translation: CASRAGTYSYNEQFF.

The CDR3, as DNA: TGTGCCAGCAGTTACTCAGGACTAGCGGAAGAGAATGAGCAGTTCTTC. The encoded protein is CASSYSGLAEENEQFF. The V and J genes are TRBV6-5 and TRBJ2-1; 10 bases map to TRBD2. The CDR3 runs 16 residues. Germline V gives CDR1 MNHEY, CDR2 SVGAGI. V lost 0 bases, J lost 7 bases, and 6 bases stayed unmatched.

The chain couples TRBV28 to TRBJ1-6; D perhaps matches TRBD1 (6 bases). CDR3 length: 16 residues. Trimming stripped 2 bases from V and 2 bases from J, with 10 bases between. In germline, CDR1 is MDHEN, CDR2 SYDVKM. CDR3 nucleotide sequence: TGTGCCAGCAGTTTAAGGGGGTTAACCTATAATTCACCCCTCCACTTT. It specifies CASSLRGLTYNSPLHF.

The genes are TRBV7-2 and TRBJ2-2; D gene uncertain. Per germline, CDR1 SGHTA and CDR2 FQGNSA. Trimming left V 3 bases short and J 4 bases short, with 9 bases between. This CDR3 has 14 residues. The DNA of the CDR3 is TGTGCCAGCAGCTTTTTTCAGTCCACCGGGGAGCTGTTTTTT. Amino acid sequence: CASSFFQSTGELFF.

The chain combines TRBV4-3 with TRBJ2-1; 7 nucleotides align to TRBD1. J was trimmed by 7 bases and V by 5 bases; bases with no gene match: 8. Germline V gene data show CDR1 as LGHNA and CDR2 as YSLEER. The CDR3 loop spans 14 amino acids. In nucleotides, the CDR3 is TGCGCCAGCAGCTCGCAGACAGGGCGTAATGAGCAGTTCTTC. This gives the protein CASSSQTGRNEQFF.

The chain is built from TRBV4-1 and TRBJ2-5, with unresolved D. Germline V gene sequence: CDR1 MGHRA, CDR2 YSYEKL. This CDR3 spans 13 amino acids. V dropped 6 bases and J dropped 4 bases, with 12 bases sitting between them. CDR3 DNA: TGCGCCAGCAGTACTTACCGTAGAGAGACCCAGTACTTC. Protein: CASSTYRRETQYF.

The genes are TRBV5-1 and TRBJ1-1; the D gene is possibly TRBD1 (6 bases). There are 16 residues in the CDR3. Looked up from germline, CDR1 is SGHRS and CDR2 is YFSETQ. The ends were cut back, 4 bases at V and 1 base at J, with 17 bases in the middle. The DNA for the CDR3 is TGCGCCAGCAGCCCGAGTACCGGGACACAGAACACTGAAGCTTTCTTT. Amino acids: CASSPSTGTQNTEAFF.

The chain joins TRBV6-5 to TRBJ2-2; 9 bases are shared with TRBD2. The CDR3 length is 16 residues. V gave up 0 bases and J gave up 7 bases; unmatched junction bases: 6. Germline loops: CDR1 MNHEY, CDR2 SVGAGI. The CDR3 DNA reads TGTGCCAGCAGTTACTCCAGCGGGAGGCCGGGCGGGGAGCTGTTTTTT. It specifies CASSYSSGRPGGELFF.

The rearrangement uses TRBV6-5 and TRBJ2-1; D is possibly TRBD1 (5 bases). V lost 10 bases and J 7 bases, leaving 11 bases between the germline ends. This CDR3 has 11 residues. The germline V gene has CDR1 MNHEY and CDR2 SVGAGI. The CDR3 DNA reads TGTGCCATAACTCAGGGAAATGAGCAGTTCTTC. Translated, it gives CAITQGNEQFF.

The chain couples TRBV6-5 to TRBJ1-3, with D possibly matching TRBD1 (5 bases). The germline gives CDR1 MNHEY, CDR2 SVGAGI. The length of the CDR3 is 13 residues. With 6 bases removed from V and 4 bases from J, the gap between germline ends came to 10 bases. The CDR3 loop reads CASSHGGGNTIYF. CDR3 sequence (DNA): TGTGCCAGCAGCCACGGGGGGGGAAACACCATATATTTT.

This chain connects TRBV28 to TRBJ1-5; D uncertain. Trimming took off 7 bases at V and 7 bases at J, with 11 bases between the two ends. CDR3 length: 12 amino acids. In germline, CDR1 is MDHEN, CDR2 SYDVKM. In nucleotides, the CDR3 is TGTGCCAGCAAGGAGGGAAGCCAGCCCCAGCATTTT. This codes for CASKEGSQPQHF.

V is TRBV28 and J is TRBJ1-3; weak D call: TRBD1 (5 bases). Germline V gene lookup returns CDR1 MDHEN and CDR2 SYDVKM. The V end was cut by 11 bases, the J end by 8 bases, with 10 bases between. This CDR3 has 10 amino acids. CDR3 in DNA: TGTGCCGCGGGACGGGACACCATATATTTT. Translated, it gives CAAGRDTIYF.

This clone was picked up one time. The genes are TRBV28 and TRBJ1-5, with 7 bases fitting TRBD1. Germline V lookup: CDR1 MDHEN, CDR2 SYDVKM. The CDR3 runs 16 residues. The V segment lost 5 bases and the J segment 3 bases; nucleotides outside the gene matches: 10. CDR3 sequence reads: CASSTRTGPYNQPQHF. The CDR3 nucleotides are TGTGCCAGCAGTACAAGGACAGGTCCGTACAATCAGCCCCAGCATTTT. Full variable domain (rest looked up from reference TRBV28 and TRBJ1-5): DVKVTQSSRYLVKRTGEKVFLECVQDMDHENMFWYRQDPGLGLRLIYFSYDVKMKEKGDIPEGYSVSREKKERFSLILESASTNQTSMYLCASSTRTGPYNQPQHFGDGTRLSIL.

This chain links TRBV7-2 with TRBJ1-2; D is uncertain. Trimming removed 1 base from V and 1 base from J, with 13 bases in between. This CDR3 is built from 16 residues. The germline V gene has CDR1 SGHTA and CDR2 FQGNSA. The CDR3 DNA sequence: TGTGCCAGCAGCTTAGAATTACTGCTGAATAACTATGGCTACACCTTC. Translating gives CASSLELLLNNYGYTF.

The rearrangement uses TRBV5-4 and TRBJ1-6, with 9 bases that match TRBD1. From germline, CDR1 is SGHNT and CDR2 YYREEE (reference sequence). Trimming removed 5 bases from V and 6 bases from J; junction bases left unmatched: 6. The CDR3 totals 15 residues. As DNA, the CDR3 is TGTGCCAGCAGTTTGACGGGACAGGGTAATTCACCCCTCCACTTT. Its protein is CASSLTGQGNSPLHF.

This chain joins TRBV5-1 and TRBJ2-4; 7 bases line up with TRBD2. V was pared by 0 bases and J by 7 bases, with 10 bases of the junction left unmatched. Germline V CDR1 and CDR2: SGHRS, YFSETQ. CDR3 length: 16 amino acids. CDR3 region: CASSLGGRQYGNIQYF. CDR3 in DNA: TGCGCCAGCAGCTTGGGCGGGAGACAGTATGGGAACATTCAGTACTTC.

The chain links TRBV2 to TRBJ2-1; D perhaps matches TRBD2 (5 bases). In germline, CDR1 is SNHLY, CDR2 FYNNEI. Trimming removed 9 bases at V and 7 bases at J, with 7 bases between. This CDR3 is 10 amino acids long. CDR3 coding DNA: TGTGCCAGGGAGCGGAATGAGCAGTTCTTC. Amino acids: CARERNEQFF.

This clone occurred a few times. This rearrangement joins TRBV7-2 to TRBJ2-7, with 8 positions matching TRBD1. The CDR3 consists of 14 residues. The trim removed 5 bases at V and 2 bases at J, leaving 5 bases unmatched. Germline V gives CDR1 SGHTA, CDR2 FQGNSA. This chain's CDR3 is CASSATGGPYEQYF. The CDR3 DNA follows: TGTGCCAGCAGCGCCACAGGGGGTCCCTACGAGCAGTACTTC.